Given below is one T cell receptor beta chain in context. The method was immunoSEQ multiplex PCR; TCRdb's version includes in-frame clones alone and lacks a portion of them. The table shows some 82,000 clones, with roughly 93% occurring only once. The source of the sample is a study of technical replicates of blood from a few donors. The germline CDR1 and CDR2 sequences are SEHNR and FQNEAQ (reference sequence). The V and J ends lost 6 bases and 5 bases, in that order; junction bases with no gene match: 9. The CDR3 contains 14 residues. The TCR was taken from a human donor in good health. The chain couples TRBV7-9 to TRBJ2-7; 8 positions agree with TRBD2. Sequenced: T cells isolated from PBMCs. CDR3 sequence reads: CASSRSGSGDEQYF. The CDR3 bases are TGTGCCAGCAGTCGAAGCGGGAGCGGCGACGAGCAGTACTTC.